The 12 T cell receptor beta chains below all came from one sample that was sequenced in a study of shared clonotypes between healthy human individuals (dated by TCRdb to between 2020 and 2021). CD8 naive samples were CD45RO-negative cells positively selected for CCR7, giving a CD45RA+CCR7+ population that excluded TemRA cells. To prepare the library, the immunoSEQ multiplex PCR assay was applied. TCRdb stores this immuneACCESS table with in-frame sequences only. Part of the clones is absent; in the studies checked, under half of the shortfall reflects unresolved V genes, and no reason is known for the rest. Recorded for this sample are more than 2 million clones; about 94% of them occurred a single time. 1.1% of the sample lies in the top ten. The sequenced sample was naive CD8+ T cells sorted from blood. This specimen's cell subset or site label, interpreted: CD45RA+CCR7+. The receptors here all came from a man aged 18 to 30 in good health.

The CDR3 sequence: CASSQEESTDTQYF. The CDR3 DNA sequence: TGCGCCAGCAGCCAAGAAGAATCGACAGATACGCAGTATTTT. V is TRBV4-1 and J is TRBJ2-3; D remains ambiguous. The CDR3 runs 14 residues. Per the germline V gene, CDR1 is MGHRA and CDR2 is YSYEKL. V was cut by 0 bases and J by 3 bases, with 7 bases left in between.

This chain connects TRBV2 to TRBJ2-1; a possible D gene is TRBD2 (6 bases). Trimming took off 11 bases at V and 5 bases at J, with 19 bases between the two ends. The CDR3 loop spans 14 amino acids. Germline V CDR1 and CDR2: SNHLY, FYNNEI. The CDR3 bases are TGTGCCTCCGAGGGCCTAGCGTGGAACAATGAGCAGTTCTTC. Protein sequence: CASEGLAWNNEQFF.

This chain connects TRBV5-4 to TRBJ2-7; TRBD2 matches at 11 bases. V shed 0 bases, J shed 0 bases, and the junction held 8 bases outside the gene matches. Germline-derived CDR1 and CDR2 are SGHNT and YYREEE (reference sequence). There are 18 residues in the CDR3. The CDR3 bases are TGTGCCAGCAGCTTGGTGGCTAGCGGGAGGTCCGTCTCCTACGAGCAGTACTTC. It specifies CASSLVASGRSVSYEQYF. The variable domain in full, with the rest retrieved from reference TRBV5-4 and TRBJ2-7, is ETGVTQSPTHLIKTRGQQVTLRCSSQSGHNTVSWYQQALGQGPQFIFQYYREEENGRGNFPPRFSGLQFPNYSSELNVNALELDDSALYLCASSLVASGRSVSYEQYFGPGTRLTVT.

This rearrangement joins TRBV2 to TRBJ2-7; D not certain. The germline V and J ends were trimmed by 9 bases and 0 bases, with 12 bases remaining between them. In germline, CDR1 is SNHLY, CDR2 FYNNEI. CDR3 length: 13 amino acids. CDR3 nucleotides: TGTGCCAGTAAGGACCAATCCTCCTACGAGCAGTACTTC. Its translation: CASKDQSSYEQYF.

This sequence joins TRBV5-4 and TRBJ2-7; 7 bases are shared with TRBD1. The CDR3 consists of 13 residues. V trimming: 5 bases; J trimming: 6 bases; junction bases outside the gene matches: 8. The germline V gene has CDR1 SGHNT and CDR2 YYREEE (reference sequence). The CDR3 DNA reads TGTGCCAGCAGTCCGGGACAGTCTGGCGAGCAGTACTTC. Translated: CASSPGQSGEQYF.

The CDR3 loop reads CASSFTVYNEQFF. DNA of the CDR3: TGTGCCAGCAGCTTCACTGTCTACAATGAGCAGTTCTTC. V and J are TRBV7-2 and TRBJ2-1; D ambiguous. Trimming removed 3 bases from V and 3 bases from J, with 6 bases in between. The CDR3 loop spans 13 amino acids. CDR1 SGHTA and CDR2 FQGNSA come from the germline V gene.

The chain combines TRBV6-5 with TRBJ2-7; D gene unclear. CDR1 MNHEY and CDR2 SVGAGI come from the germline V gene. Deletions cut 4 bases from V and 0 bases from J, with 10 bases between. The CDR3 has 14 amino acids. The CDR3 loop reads CASSLNSPSYEQYF. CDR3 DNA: TGTGCCAGCAGTTTGAACAGCCCCTCCTACGAGCAGTACTTC.

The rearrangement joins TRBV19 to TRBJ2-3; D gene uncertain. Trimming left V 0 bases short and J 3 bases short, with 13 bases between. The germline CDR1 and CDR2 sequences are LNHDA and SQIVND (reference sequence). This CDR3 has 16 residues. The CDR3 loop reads CASSIDGSFLTDTQYF. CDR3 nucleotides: TGTGCCAGTAGTATAGACGGTAGTTTTCTAACAGATACGCAGTATTTT.

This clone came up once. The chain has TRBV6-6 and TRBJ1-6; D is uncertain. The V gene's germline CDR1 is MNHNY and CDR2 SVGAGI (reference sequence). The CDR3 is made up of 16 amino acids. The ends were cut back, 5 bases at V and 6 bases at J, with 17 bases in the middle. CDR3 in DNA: TGTGCCAGCAGTCCAACCTGGGGTGCAGGTAATTCACCCCTCCACTTT. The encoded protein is CASSPTWGAGNSPLHF.

The CDR3 is CASSETDPTYEQYF. Written as DNA, the CDR3 is TGTGCCAGCAGTGAGACGGACCCCACCTACGAGCAGTACTTC. The genes are TRBV6-1 and TRBJ2-7; no firm D call. The CDR3 sequence is 14 residues long. The germline V gene has CDR1 MNHNS and CDR2 SASEGT. Trimming removed 3 bases from V and 2 bases from J, with 11 bases in between.

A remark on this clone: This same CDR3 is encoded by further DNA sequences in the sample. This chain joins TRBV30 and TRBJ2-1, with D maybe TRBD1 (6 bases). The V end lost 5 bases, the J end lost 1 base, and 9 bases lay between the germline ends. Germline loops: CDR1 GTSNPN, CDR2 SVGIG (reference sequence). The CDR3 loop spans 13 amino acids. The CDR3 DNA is TGTGCCTGGGAGGGGGTGTCCTACAATGAGCAGTTCTTC. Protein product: CAWEGVSYNEQFF.

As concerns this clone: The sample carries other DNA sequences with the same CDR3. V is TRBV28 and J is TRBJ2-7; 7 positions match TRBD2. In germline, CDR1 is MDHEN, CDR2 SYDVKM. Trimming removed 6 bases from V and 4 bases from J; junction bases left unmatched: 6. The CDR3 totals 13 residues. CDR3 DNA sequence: TGTGCCAGCAGGGCGGGGGTAACTTACGAGCAGTACTTC. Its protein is CASRAGVTYEQYF. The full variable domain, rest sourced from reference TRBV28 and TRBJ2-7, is DVKVTQSSRYLVKRTGEKVFLECVQDMDHENMFWYRQDPGLGLRLIYFSYDVKMKEKGDIPEGYSVSREKKERFSLILESASTNQTSMYLCASRAGVTYEQYFGPGTRLTVT.